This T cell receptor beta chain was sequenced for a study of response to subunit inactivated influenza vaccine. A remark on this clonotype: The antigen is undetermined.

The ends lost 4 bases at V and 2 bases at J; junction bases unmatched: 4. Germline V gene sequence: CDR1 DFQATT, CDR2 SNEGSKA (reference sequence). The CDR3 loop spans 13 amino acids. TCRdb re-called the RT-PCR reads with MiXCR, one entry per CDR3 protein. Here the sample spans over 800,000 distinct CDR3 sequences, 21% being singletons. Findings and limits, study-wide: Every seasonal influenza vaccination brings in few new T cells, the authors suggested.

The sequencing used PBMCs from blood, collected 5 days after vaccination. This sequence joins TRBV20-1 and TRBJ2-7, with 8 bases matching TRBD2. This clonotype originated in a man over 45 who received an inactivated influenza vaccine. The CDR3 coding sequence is TGCAGTGCTATGGGTAGCGGGACCTACGAGCAGTACTTC. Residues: CSAMGSGTYEQYF.